These 17 T cell receptor beta chains share one sample of origin, sequenced in a study of blood T cells in healthy people across ages. For the second PCR, which ran for about 7 to 11 cycles, a sample-barcoded 5' primer and a J-beta primer mix were used. From the 5' RACE reads, TCRdb called clonotypes with MiXCR, one entry per CDR3 protein. The sample has over 600,000 distinct CDR3 sequences, approximately 40% seen once. Sample: blood. The source is a man older than 75 in good health.

The gene calls are TRBV5-6 and TRBJ2-7; D unclear. Trimming pared 1 base from V and 2 bases from J, leaving 13 bases between. Germline values: CDR1 SGHDT, CDR2 YYEEEE. The CDR3 extends over 15 amino acids. The CDR3 protein is CASSLWSATTYEQYF. For the CDR3, the DNA is TGTGCCAGCAGCTTGTGGTCGGCGACGACCTACGAGCAGTACTTC.

This clonotype has a single count. The rearrangement uses TRBV12-3 or TRBV12-4 and TRBJ2-1; the D call may be TRBD1 or TRBD2 (5 bases each). CDR3 length equals 14 residues. V lost 7 bases to trimming and J lost 8 bases, with 18 bases between them. CDR3 DNA sequence: TGTGCCAGCACTCTCGGTTCAGGGACCGATGAGCAGTTCTTC. This gives the protein CASTLGSGTDEQFF.

This clonotype was seen many times. The rearrangement joins TRBV29-1 to TRBJ2-7; 9 nucleotides line up with TRBD1. J gave up 2 bases and V 7 bases, and 3 bases lay outside the gene matches. The CDR3 is 12 residues long. In germline, CDR1 is SQVTM, CDR2 ANQGSEA. The DNA of the CDR3 is TGCAGCGCCCGGACAGGGGCCTACGAGCAGTACTTC. Translating gives CSARTGAYEQYF.

V is TRBV20-1 and J is TRBJ2-1; 12 bases align to TRBD2. There are 18 residues in the CDR3. Losses at the gene ends were 6 bases for V and 0 bases for J; bases not matched to a gene: 12. CDR1 is DFQATT and CDR2 is SNEGSKA in the germline V gene (reference sequence). The CDR3 nucleotides read TGCAGTGCCAGCCCCCGGACTAGCGGGGTTAGCTCCTACAATGAGCAGTTCTTC. This gives the protein CSASPRTSGVSSYNEQFF.

There are a few counts of this clonotype. The V and J genes are TRBV6-4 and TRBJ2-1; D is undetermined. Trimming took 4 bases from V and 8 from J, leaving 12 bases between them. CDR1 and CDR2 from the germline V gene are MRHNA and SNTAGT. There are 13 residues in the CDR3. The CDR3 DNA sequence: TGTGCCAGCAGTGTAGAGGATGGGGATGAGCAGTTCTTC. It encodes CASSVEDGDEQFF.

This clonotype appeared a single time. The V call is TRBV3-1, the J call TRBJ2-4, with TRBD1 matching over 7 bases. V dropped 0 bases and J dropped 0; count of bases not matched to a gene: 8. From germline, CDR1 is LGHDT and CDR2 YNNKEL (reference sequence). CDR3 size: 18 residues. CDR3 amino acids: CASSQDPGTALAKNIQYF. The CDR3 bases are TGTGCCAGCAGCCAAGATCCCGGGACAGCACTAGCCAAAAACATTCAGTACTTC.

The CDR3 loop is CASSPPLGGSDTQYF. CDR3 in DNA: TGCGCCAGCAGCCCCCCCTTAGGGGGGTCAGATACGCAGTATTTT. The chain employs TRBV5-1 and TRBJ2-3; D tentatively reads TRBD1 or TRBD2 (6 bases each). Germline-derived CDR1 and CDR2 are SGHRS and YFSETQ. This CDR3 is built from 15 residues. The germline V and J ends were trimmed by 4 bases and 4 bases, with 16 bases remaining between them.

The V call is TRBV6-2 or TRBV6-3, the J call TRBJ1-1; D gene unclear. Germline CDR1 MNHEY, CDR2 SVGEGT. The CDR3 is 17 residues long. V dropped 0 bases and J dropped 5 bases, with 19 bases sitting between them. The CDR3 DNA reads TGTGCCAGCAGTTACTCGATTCCCATGTACCTGCGGACTGAAGCTTTCTTT. This gives the protein CASSYSIPMYLRTEAFF.

The table lists this clonotype with many counts. V and J are TRBV4-3 and TRBJ2-5, with 7 bases fitting TRBD2. V shed 1 base and J 3 bases; nucleotides not matched to a gene: 5. Germline V gene data show CDR1 as LGHNA and CDR2 as YSLEER. The CDR3 contains 15 residues. CDR3 amino acids: CASSQGGRGEETQYF. The CDR3 nucleotides read TGCGCCAGCAGCCAAGGAGGCCGGGGGGAAGAGACCCAGTACTTC.

This clonotype has only a few counts. The rearrangement links TRBV6-2 or TRBV6-3 to TRBJ2-7, with TRBD2 matching over 9 bases. The germline CDR1 and CDR2 sequences are MNHEY and SVGEGT. The CDR3 contains 13 residues. J lost 6 bases, V lost 4 bases, and 4 bases had no gene match. CDR3: CASSWTSVGEQYF. The CDR3 region has the DNA TGTGCCAGCAGTTGGACTAGCGTAGGCGAGCAGTACTTC.

This clonotype came up a few times. This chain uses TRBV7-9 with TRBJ1-2, with D perhaps matching TRBD1 (6 bases). Germline CDR1 SEHNR, CDR2 FQNEAQ (reference sequence). V shed 2 bases and J shed 4 bases, with 8 bases lying between them. This CDR3 is built from 13 residues. In nucleotides, the CDR3 is TGTGCCAGCAGCTTAAAGGGGGGCTATGGCTACACCTTC. This gives the protein CASSLKGGYGYTF.

Worth noting for this clonotype: An end of the junction differs from the germline gene, which may be a read error. This chain uses TRBV7-9 with TRBJ1-1; D gene unclear. Looked up from germline, CDR1 is SEHNR and CDR2 is FQNEAQ (reference sequence). The CDR3 totals 12 residues. Here the CDR3 DNA reads TGTGCCGGCAGCCAAGACGTCACTGAAGCTTTCTTT. This sequence encodes CAGSQDVTEAFF.

The V gene is TRBV7-6, the J gene TRBJ2-5; D possibly corresponds to TRBD2 (5 bases). The CDR3 totals 16 residues. Trimming stripped 7 bases from V and 11 bases from J, with 29 bases between. Per germline, CDR1 SGHVS and CDR2 FNYEAQ. CDR3 in DNA: TGTGCCAGCATCCCCTCCGCTGGACTGGGGAACAATGAGCAGTACTTC. This gives the protein CASIPSAGLGNNEQYF.

The CDR3 region is CASTRDSTDTQYF. As DNA, the CDR3 is TGCGCCAGCACTCGGGACTCCACAGATACGCAGTATTTT. The V call is TRBV5-1, the J call TRBJ2-3, with TRBD2 as a possible D gene (6 bases). V dropped 6 bases and J dropped 2 bases, with 10 bases sitting between them. The CDR3 runs to 13 residues. Germline V gives CDR1 SGHRS, CDR2 YFSETQ.

This clonotype was detected a few times. The rearrangement joins TRBV15 to TRBJ1-4, with no clear D. Trimming took 5 bases from V and 4 from J, leaving 14 bases between them. The germline CDR1 and CDR2 sequences are LNHNV and YYDKDF (reference sequence). The CDR3 is 15 amino acids. The CDR3 protein is CATSSTGRSNEKLFF. The CDR3 DNA reads TGTGCCACCAGCTCAACGGGCAGGAGTAATGAAAAACTGTTTTTT.

This clonotype was recorded at least ten times. The chain has TRBV5-6 and TRBJ2-3, with D maybe TRBD2 (5 bases). CDR3 length equals 13 residues. From germline, CDR1 is SGHDT and CDR2 YYEEEE. V was trimmed by 4 bases and J by 4 bases, leaving 10 bases between them. The CDR3 DNA follows: TGTGCCAGCAGCGTCCGGGGTTCAGATACGCAGTATTTT. This gives the protein CASSVRGSDTQYF.

The sample holds a few counts of this clonotype. The rearrangement links TRBV15 to TRBJ2-5; possibly TRBD2 for D (6 bases). The CDR3 runs to 15 residues. Trimming cost V 0 bases and J 5 bases, with 13 bases left between them. CDR1 LNHNV and CDR2 YYDKDF come from the germline V gene (reference sequence). CDR3 sequence (DNA): TGTGCCACCAGCAGAGATCAGGGAGGTACGGAGACCCAGTACTTC. Protein sequence: CATSRDQGGTETQYF.